One T cell receptor beta chain is described in this entry. Its specificity is unknown. The sample comes from a study of graft-versus-host responses after intestinal transplantation. Study results and caveats: Individuals who had graft-donor T cell macrochimerism had allografts that showed high graft-versus-host to host-versus-graft clonal ratios.

Clones were read by immunoSEQ multiplex PCR, and TCRdb kept only the in-frame ones, dropping some. The table lists around 3,000 clones, approximately 81% of them singletons, with around 10% in the top ten. The authors processed graft tissue to release intraepithelial and lamina propria lymphocytes. The starting material was ileum tissue, obtained roughly 5 and 7 days after intestinal transplantation. The TCR sequence derives from a human patient who received an intestinal transplant, so some T cells may come from the graft donor.

CDR3 DNA sequence: TGTGCCAGCCTGATAAGAAGGAACACTGAAGCTTTCTTT. This sequence encodes CASLIRRNTEAFF. The gene calls are TRBV2 and TRBJ1-1; D unresolved. The length of the CDR3 is 13 residues. Deletions cut 8 bases from V and 1 base from J, with 11 bases between. The germline gives CDR1 SNHLY, CDR2 FYNNEI.